This T cell receptor (beta chain) was retrieved from a study of blood T cell repertoires in COVID-19. Study information: The United States, Italy and Spain supplied acute and convalescent COVID-19 samples.

Trimming cost V 3 bases and J 11 bases, with 11 bases left between them. CDR1 LNHDA and CDR2 SQIVND come from the germline V gene (reference sequence). CDR3 length: 12 amino acids. Method: immunoSEQ multiplex PCR; TCRdb's copy keeps in-frame clones and lacks some. The sample lists approximately 50,000 clones, 90% occurring once. This receptor was identified in a man in his forties with acute or convalescent COVID-19. Sequenced material: peripheral blood. The J gene is TRBJ1-5, the V gene TRBV19; D gene unclear. The CDR3 coding sequence is TGTGCCAGTAGTATCCCCCCCGGGGCCCAGCATTTT. Encoded protein: CASSIPPGAQHF.